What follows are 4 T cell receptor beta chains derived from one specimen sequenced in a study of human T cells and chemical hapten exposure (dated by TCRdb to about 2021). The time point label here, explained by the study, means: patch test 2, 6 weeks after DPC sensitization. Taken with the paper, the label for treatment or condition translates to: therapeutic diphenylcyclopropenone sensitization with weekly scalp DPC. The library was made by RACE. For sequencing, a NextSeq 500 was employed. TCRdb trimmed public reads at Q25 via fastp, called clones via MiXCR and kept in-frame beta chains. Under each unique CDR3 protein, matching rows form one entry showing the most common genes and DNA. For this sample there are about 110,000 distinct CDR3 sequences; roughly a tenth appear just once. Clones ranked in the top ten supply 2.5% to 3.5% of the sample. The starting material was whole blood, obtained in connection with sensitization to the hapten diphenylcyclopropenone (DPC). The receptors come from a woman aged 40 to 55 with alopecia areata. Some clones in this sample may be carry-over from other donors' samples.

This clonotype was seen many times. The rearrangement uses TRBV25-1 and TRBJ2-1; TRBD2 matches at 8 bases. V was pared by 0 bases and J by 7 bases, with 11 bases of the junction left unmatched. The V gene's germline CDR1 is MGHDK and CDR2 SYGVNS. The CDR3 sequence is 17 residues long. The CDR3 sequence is CASSEYRGGQRGNEQFF. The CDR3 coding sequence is TGTGCCAGCAGTGAATATCGCGGGGGGCAACGAGGGAATGAGCAGTTCTTC. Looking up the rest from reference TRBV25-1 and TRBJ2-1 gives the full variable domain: EADIYQTPRYLVIGTGKKITLECSQTMGHDKMYWYQQDPGMELHLIHYSYGVNSTEKGDLSSESTVSRIRTEHFPLTLESARPSHTSQYLCASSEYRGGQRGNEQFFGPGTRLTVL.

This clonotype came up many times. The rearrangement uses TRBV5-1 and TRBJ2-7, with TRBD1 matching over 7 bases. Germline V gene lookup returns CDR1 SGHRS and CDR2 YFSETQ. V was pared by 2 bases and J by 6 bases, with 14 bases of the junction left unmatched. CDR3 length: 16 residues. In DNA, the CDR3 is TGCGCCAGCAGCTTTTCACAGGGGTCCCTTTCGAGCGAGCAGTACTTC. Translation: CASSFSQGSLSSEQYF.

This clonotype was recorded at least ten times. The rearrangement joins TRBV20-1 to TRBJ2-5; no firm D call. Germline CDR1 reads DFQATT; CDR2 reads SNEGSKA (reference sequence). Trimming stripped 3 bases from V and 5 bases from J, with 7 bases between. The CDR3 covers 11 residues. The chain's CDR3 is CSASSRETQYF. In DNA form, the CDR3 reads TGCAGTGCTAGTAGCCGGGAGACCCAGTACTTC.

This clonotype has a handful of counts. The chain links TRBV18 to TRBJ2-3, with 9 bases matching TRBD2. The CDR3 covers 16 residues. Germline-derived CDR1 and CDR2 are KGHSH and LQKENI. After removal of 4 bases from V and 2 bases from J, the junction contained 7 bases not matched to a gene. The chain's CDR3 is CASSLNVAGATDTQYF. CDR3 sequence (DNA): TGTGCCAGCTCACTCAACGTAGCGGGGGCCACAGATACGCAGTATTTT. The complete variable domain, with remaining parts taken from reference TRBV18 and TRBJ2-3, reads NAGVMQNPRHLVRRRGQEARLRCSPMKGHSHVYWYRQLPEEGLKFMVYLQKENIIDESGMPKERFSAEFPKEGPSILRIQQVVRGDSAAYFCASSLNVAGATDTQYFGPGTRLTVL.